The 24 T cell receptor beta chains below were found in one sample sequenced in a study of CD8 T cells in ankylosing spondylitis. Each CDR3 protein gets one entry after TCRdb re-called the 5' RACE reads with MiXCR. The table shows approximately 90,000 distinct CDR3 sequences, with about 8.3% occurring only once. The sequencing input was blood, either unsorted or a sorted T cell fraction (not recorded which). The receptors here all came from a male donor with ankylosing spondylitis or in good health (not recorded which).

This clonotype was observed many times. The chain combines TRBV12-3 or TRBV12-4 with TRBJ2-6; D is perhaps TRBD1 (5 bases). CDR3 size: 14 residues. The V end was cut by 2 bases, the J end by 3 bases, with 5 bases between. The CDR3 DNA sequence: TGTGCCAGCAGTTTACAGGGTGGGGCCAACGTCCTGACTTTC. Residues: CASSLQGGANVLTF.

This clonotype was picked up many times. The genes are TRBV6-5 and TRBJ2-1; 8 bases are shared with TRBD1. The CDR3 loop spans 16 amino acids. J gave up 7 bases and V 0 bases, and 8 bases lay outside the gene matches. Germline loops: CDR1 MNHEY, CDR2 SVGAGI. CDR3 sequence reads: CASSYSKSGGGNEQFF. DNA of the CDR3: TGTGCCAGCAGTTACTCGAAGTCAGGGGGCGGAAATGAGCAGTTCTTC.

This clonotype came up many times. The chain carries TRBV11-2 and TRBJ2-5; D is uncertain. CDR1 and CDR2 (germline): SGHAT, FQNNGV. The length of the CDR3 is 13 residues. Trimming took off 1 base at V and 0 bases at J, with 3 bases between the two ends. The CDR3: CASSLVYQETQYF. CDR3 sequence (DNA): TGTGCCAGCAGCTTAGTTTACCAAGAGACCCAGTACTTC.

The chain joins TRBV7-9 to TRBJ1-3, with 8 bases lining up with TRBD1. The CDR3 contains 15 residues. With V trimmed by 2 bases and J by 3 bases, 3 bases remained unmatched. Per germline, CDR1 SEHNR and CDR2 FQNEAQ (reference sequence). The CDR3 spells CASSLQGAGGNTIYF. DNA for the CDR3: TGTGCCAGCAGCTTACAGGGGGCCGGTGGAAACACCATATATTTT.

This clonotype has just a few counts. The chain links TRBV11-2 to TRBJ2-5; D is undetermined. The length of the CDR3 is 14 residues. V lost 0 bases, J lost 4 bases, and 9 bases lay in between. CDR1 is SGHAT, CDR2 FQNNGV, per germline. In DNA form, the CDR3 reads TGTGCCAGCAGCTTAGATCTCAGTGGAGAGACCCAGTACTTC. Residues: CASSLDLSGETQYF.

The rearrangement uses TRBV28 and TRBJ2-1; possibly TRBD2 for D (5 bases). CDR1 is MDHEN and CDR2 is SYDVKM in the germline V gene. The CDR3 has 14 residues. V shed 8 bases and J shed 4 bases, with 15 bases lying between them. The CDR3 bases are TGTGCCAGCCACCAAGGGAGCAGTTACAATGAGCAGTTCTTC. Protein sequence: CASHQGSSYNEQFF.

This clonotype occurred many times. CDR3 residues: CASSLGDRHGYTF. The CDR3 coding sequence is TGTGCCAGCAGTTTAGGGGACAGACATGGCTACACCTTC. The chain recombines TRBV12-3 or TRBV12-4 with TRBJ1-2; 7 bases match TRBD1. With 1 base clipped from V and 6 bases from J, the junction kept 2 bases outside the gene matches. This CDR3 comprises 13 residues.

There are many counts of this clonotype. The V call is TRBV3-1, the J call TRBJ1-5, with D unresolved. CDR1 LGHDT and CDR2 YNNKEL come from the germline V gene (reference sequence). The CDR3 runs to 12 residues. Trimming took 1 base from V and 9 from J, leaving 7 bases between them. The CDR3 nucleotides are TGTGCCAGCAGCCAAGGATCCGGGCCCCAGCATTTT. This gives the protein CASSQGSGPQHF.

This clonotype was detected many times. The chain employs TRBV5-1 and TRBJ2-2; no reliable D call. Trimming removed 2 bases at V and 5 bases at J, with 7 bases between. Looked up from germline, CDR1 is SGHRS and CDR2 is YFSETQ. The CDR3 loop spans 13 amino acids. The CDR3 DNA reads TGCGCCAGCAGCTTTACCCCAACCGGGGAGCTGTTTTTT. This codes for CASSFTPTGELFF. The variable domain in full, with the rest retrieved from reference TRBV5-1 and TRBJ2-2, is KAGVTQTPRYLIKTRGQQVTLSCSPISGHRSVSWYQQTPGQGLQFLFEYFSETQRNKGNFPGRFSGRQFSNSRSEMNVSTLELGDSALYLCASSFTPTGELFFGEGSRLTVL.

The table lists this clonotype with many counts. V gene TRBV5-1 combines with J gene TRBJ2-7, with 10 positions matching TRBD2. Looked up from germline, CDR1 is SGHRS and CDR2 is YFSETQ. There are 15 residues in the CDR3. V dropped 4 bases and J dropped 0; count of bases not matched to a gene: 4. CDR3 region: CASSPSGSLSYEQYF. Written as DNA, the CDR3 is TGCGCCAGCAGCCCTAGCGGGAGCCTCTCCTACGAGCAGTACTTC.

This clonotype was recorded many times. This chain joins TRBV29-1 and TRBJ2-7, with D possibly matching TRBD1 (6 bases). V gave up 1 base and J gave up 5 bases, with 9 bases separating them. Germline CDR1 SQVTM, CDR2 ANQGSEA. The CDR3 loop spans 12 amino acids. The CDR3 bases are TGCAGCGTTGAAGGAGCAGGGGACGAGCAGTACTTC. Translation gives CSVEGAGDEQYF.

In this sample, this clonotype turned up many times. The chain links TRBV6-1 to TRBJ1-2; no firm D call. The CDR3 loop spans 14 amino acids. Germline CDR1 MNHNS, CDR2 SASEGT. V gave up 6 bases and J gave up 0 bases, with 11 bases separating them. The CDR3 spells CASSPAETNYGYTF. The CDR3 DNA follows: TGTGCCAGCAGCCCCGCGGAGACTAACTATGGCTACACCTTC.

About this clonotype: Germline is not matched at one junction end, which may reflect a read error. The chain combines TRBV20-1 with TRBJ2-1; D unclear. Germline CDR1 reads DFQATT; CDR2 reads SNEGSKA (reference sequence). The CDR3 is made up of 15 amino acids. CDR3 sequence: CNAKDRASSYNEQFF. For the CDR3, the DNA is TGCAATGCTAAAGATAGAGCGAGCTCCTACAATGAGCAGTTCTTC.

This clonotype appeared a few times. This chain connects TRBV14 to TRBJ1-2; D uncertain. V was trimmed by 1 base and J by 5 bases, leaving 8 bases between them. CDR1 SGHDN and CDR2 FVKESK come from the germline V gene. CDR3 length: 13 amino acids. The CDR3 sequence: CASSQARPYGYTF. CDR3 DNA: TGTGCCAGCAGCCAAGCCCGACCGTATGGCTACACCTTC.

This clonotype was counted at least ten times. V gene TRBV2 combines with J gene TRBJ2-1; no firm D call. Germline-derived CDR1 and CDR2 are SNHLY and FYNNEI. The CDR3 has 15 amino acids. V shed 3 bases and J shed 10 bases, with 19 bases lying between them. CDR3 sequence: CASSDPALTSGEQFF. The CDR3 coding sequence is TGTGCCAGCAGTGACCCCGCCCTGACGTCCGGAGAGCAGTTCTTC.

This clonotype was counted a few times. The chain is built from TRBV19 and TRBJ2-7, with D possibly TRBD2 on 5 matching bases. The length of the CDR3 is 16 residues. Germline values: CDR1 LNHDA, CDR2 SQIVND (reference sequence). Trimming stripped 1 base from V and 0 bases from J, with 13 bases between. As DNA, the CDR3 is TGTGCCAGTAGTATAGGGGGAGCTCCCAACTCCTACGAGCAGTACTTC. As protein: CASSIGGAPNSYEQYF.

This clonotype was seen at least ten times. The V and J genes are TRBV30 and TRBJ1-5; TRBD1 might be the D (6 bases). Trimming took 1 base from V and 7 from J, leaving 11 bases between them. This CDR3 is 13 amino acids long. Germline loops: CDR1 GTSNPN, CDR2 SVGIG (reference sequence). Here the CDR3 reads CAWSAGEAQPQHF. Written as DNA, the CDR3 is TGTGCCTGGAGTGCAGGGGAGGCACAGCCCCAGCATTTT.

This clonotype was seen ten or more times. V and J are TRBV19 and TRBJ2-7; TRBD2 matches at 11 bases. The V gene's germline CDR1 is LNHDA and CDR2 SQIVND (reference sequence). Germline trimming cut 4 bases from V and 1 base from J; bases unmatched to any gene: 6. There are 16 residues in the CDR3. CDR3 sequence: CASSKGLAGASYEQYF. CDR3 in DNA: TGTGCCAGTAGTAAAGGACTAGCGGGCGCATCCTACGAGCAGTACTTC. The whole variable domain, filled in from reference TRBV19 and TRBJ2-7, reads DGGITQSPKYLFRKEGQNVTLSCEQNLNHDAMYWYRQDPGQGLRLIYYSQIVNDFQKGDIAEGYSVSREKKESFPLTVTSAQKNPTAFYLCASSKGLAGASYEQYFGPGTRLTVT.

The rearrangement uses TRBV7-2 and TRBJ2-7; either TRBD1 or TRBD2 may supply D (5 bases each). This CDR3 spans 14 amino acids. The germline V gene encodes CDR1 SGHTA and CDR2 FQGNSA. The germline V and J ends were trimmed by 7 bases and 4 bases, with 17 bases remaining between them. The CDR3 DNA sequence: TGTGCCAGCACCCTCGGGACCGATTTTTACGAGCAGTACTTC. Translation: CASTLGTDFYEQYF.

This clonotype was seen ten or more times. The J gene is TRBJ1-2, the V gene TRBV11-2; 8 nucleotides line up with TRBD1. The CDR3 consists of 16 residues. V lost 0 bases, J lost 5 bases, and 8 bases stayed unmatched. Germline V lookup: CDR1 SGHAT, CDR2 FQNNGV. The CDR3: CASSLDGGTGAYGYTF. CDR3 nucleotides: TGTGCCAGCAGCTTAGACGGAGGGACAGGAGCGTATGGCTACACCTTC.

At least ten counts were recorded for this clonotype. The CDR3 bases are TGTGCCATCGCGGCGACTAGCGGGGGGTTAAGAGAGACCCAGTACTTC. This translates into CAIAATSGGLRETQYF. The chain couples TRBV10-3 to TRBJ2-5; 13 bases are a match to TRBD2. CDR3 length equals 16 residues. Unmatched junction bases numbered 10, after V lost 8 bases and J lost 4 bases. CDR1 is ENHRY, CDR2 SYGVKD, per germline.

This clonotype was seen many times. The chain employs TRBV6-1 and TRBJ1-2; D perhaps matches TRBD1 (5 bases). Between the trimmed V and J ends, which lost 7 bases and 4 bases, there was a span of 19 bases. The germline V gene encodes CDR1 MNHNS and CDR2 SASEGT. The CDR3 consists of 15 residues. Here the CDR3 DNA reads TGTGCCAGCACCGCACAGACAGTTCCGACCTATGGCTACACCTTC. This gives the protein CASTAQTVPTYGYTF.

This clonotype was picked up a small number of times. The V call is TRBV5-1, the J call TRBJ2-2, with D unclear. From germline, CDR1 is SGHRS and CDR2 YFSETQ. The V gene lost 4 bases and the J gene lost 3 bases, with 13 bases spanning the gap. This CDR3 contains 15 residues. The CDR3 is CASSPLGTDTGELFF. DNA of the CDR3: TGCGCCAGCAGCCCCCTGGGCACCGACACCGGGGAGCTGTTTTTT.

This clonotype was seen repeatedly, ten times or more. The V gene is TRBV6-2 or TRBV6-3, the J gene TRBJ2-6; a weak D match, TRBD1 (6 bases). The CDR3 runs 16 residues. The germline gives CDR1 MNHEY, CDR2 SVGEGT. Trimming removed 2 bases from V and 0 bases from J, with 8 bases in between. Here the CDR3 reads CASSYGRGSGANVLTF. CDR3 nucleotide sequence: TGTGCCAGCAGTTACGGCAGGGGCTCTGGGGCCAACGTCCTGACTTTC.